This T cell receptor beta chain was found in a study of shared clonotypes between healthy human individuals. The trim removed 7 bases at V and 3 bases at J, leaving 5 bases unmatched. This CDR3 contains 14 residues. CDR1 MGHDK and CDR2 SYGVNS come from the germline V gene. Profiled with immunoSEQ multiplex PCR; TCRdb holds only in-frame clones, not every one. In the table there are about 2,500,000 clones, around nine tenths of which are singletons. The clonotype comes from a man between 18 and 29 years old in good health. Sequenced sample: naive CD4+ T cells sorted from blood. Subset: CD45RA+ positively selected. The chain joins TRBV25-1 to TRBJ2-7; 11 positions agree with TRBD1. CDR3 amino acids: CASMAGTGGYEQYF. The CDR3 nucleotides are TGTGCCAGCATGGCCGGGACAGGGGGCTACGAGCAGTACTTC.